This is a list of T cell receptor beta chains from one sample in a study of shared clonotypes between healthy human individuals. Libraries were prepared by immunoSEQ multiplex PCR; TCRdb keeps only in-frame clonotypes and omits some of them. The table lists about 2.4 million clones, around 90% of them singletons, with 0.11% to 0.15% in the top ten. The sample consisted of naive CD4+ T cells sorted from blood. These receptors were collected from a man between 18 and 29 years old in good health. CDR3s include the opening cysteine and the closing phenylalanine or tryptophan. The D gene is left open where the match is weak. Expanded clones get a size class; other rows say once, few or many, or leave the size out.

D gene,clone size,V gene,J gene,CDR3 DNA,CDR3 protein
.,.,TRBV10-2,TRBJ2-1,TGCGCCAGCAGTGACCCGGGTTCCCACAATGAGCAGTTCTTC,CASSDPGSHNEQFF
.,.,TRBV11-2,TRBJ2-5,TGTGCCAGCAGCCTCGGCCGAGGGGTGTACCAAGAGACCCAGTACTTC,CASSLGRGVYQETQYF
TRBD2,.,TRBV5-1,TRBJ2-7,TGCGCCAGCAGCTTGGCCGGGGACTACCTCTACGAGCAGTACTTC,CASSLAGDYLYEQYF
TRBD1,few,TRBV19,TRBJ1-1,TGTGCCAGCCGACAGGGGGCATTGAACACTGAAGCTTTCTTT,CASRQGALNTEAFF
.,.,TRBV5-1,TRBJ2-5,TGCGCCAGCAGCTTAGTCGGGGATATCCAAGAGACCCAGTACTTC,CASSLVGDIQETQYF
TRBD2,.,TRBV2,TRBJ2-1,TGTGCCAGCAGTGAGGTAGCGGGGGGATACAATGAGCAGTTCTTC,CASSEVAGGYNEQFF
.,few,TRBV4-1,TRBJ1-4,TGCGCCAGCAGCCCTCCTCTCGACCGGTTTAATGAAAAACTGTTTTTT,CASSPPLDRFNEKLFF
.,.,TRBV6-1,TRBJ2-7,TGTGCCAGCAGGGCCGGGACATGGGGGGGGTACGAGCAGTACTTC,CASRAGTWGGYEQYF
.,once,TRBV27,TRBJ2-7,TGTGCCAGCAGTCCACAGGGTAGTCTCTTCGAGCAGTACTTC,CASSPQGSLFEQYF
.,.,TRBV11-2,TRBJ1-6,TGTGCCAGCAGCTTACAGGGGTATGATTCACCCCTCCACTTT,CASSLQGYDSPLHF
TRBD2,.,TRBV5-1,TRBJ2-3,TGCGCCAGCAGCTCCCTGGCGGGGGGCACAGATACGCAGTATTTT,CASSSLAGGTDTQYF
.,.,TRBV7-2,TRBJ1-1,TGTGCCAGCGAACAGGGATTCGTGACTGAAGCTTTCTTT,CASEQGFVTEAFF
TRBD1,.,TRBV10-3,TRBJ2-5,TGTGCCATCAGTGAGGGGGACAGACAAGAGACCCAGTACTTC,CAISEGDRQETQYF
TRBD2,.,TRBV30,TRBJ2-3,TGTGCCTGGGCCTCACTAGCGGGAGGAGGAGATACGCAGTATTTT,CAWASLAGGGDTQYF
.,.,TRBV5-1,TRBJ2-7,TGCGCCAGCAGCTTGGGTCGCAGCTCCTACGAGCAGTACTTC,CASSLGRSSYEQYF
TRBD1,.,TRBV29-1,TRBJ1-2,TGCAGCGTTGAAGTGTGGAAGACAGGGGGCTATGGCTACACCTTC,CSVEVWKTGGYGYTF
.,.,TRBV5-1,TRBJ2-3,TGCGCCAGCAGCTTGACCAGGACCCGAACCCCAGATACGCAGTATTTT,CASSLTRTRTPDTQYF
.,once,TRBV5-6,TRBJ2-3,TGTGCCAGCAGCCCGTACGCCAGCAACGATGACACAGATACGCAGTATTTT,CASSPYASNDDTDTQYF
.,.,TRBV27,TRBJ2-1,TGTGCCAGCAGTTTACCCTCCCCCGGGGCTAGAAACCCCCCGAGCTCCTACAATGAGCAGTTCTTC,CASSLPSPGARNPPSSYNEQFF
TRBD1,.,TRBV6-5,TRBJ1-2,TGTGCCAGCAGTTCCCCCCAAGGGGGCGGATATGGCTACACCTTC,CASSSPQGGGYGYTF
.,.,TRBV7-2,TRBJ2-1,TGTGCCAGCAGCTCACGTTCCCCCAATGAGCAGTTCTTC,CASSSRSPNEQFF
.,.,TRBV4-3,TRBJ2-3,TGCGCCAGCAGCCCAAACACAGATACGCAGTATTTT,CASSPNTDTQYF
TRBD1,.,TRBV28,TRBJ1-5,TGTGCCAGCAGGAGGACAGGTTATCAGCCCCAGCATTTT,CASRRTGYQPQHF
TRBD1,.,TRBV6-5,TRBJ1-6,TGTGCCAGCAGAGCCGGGACAGCTTATAATTCACCCCTCCACTTT,CASRAGTAYNSPLHF
TRBD1,.,TRBV25-1,TRBJ2-7,TGTGCCAGCGGTCGACAGGGGAGCCTCTACGAGCAGTACTTC,CASGRQGSLYEQYF
.,.,TRBV5-4,TRBJ1-1,TGTGCCAGCAGCTTGGAAGTGTCGGGGAACACTGAAGCTTTCTTT,CASSLEVSGNTEAFF
.,.,TRBV30,TRBJ2-1,TGTGCCTGGAGTGTGGGAGGGGGATCCTACAATGAGCAGTTCTTC,CAWSVGGGSYNEQFF
TRBD2,once,TRBV5-6,TRBJ2-1,TGTGCCAGCAGCTTGGCGGGAGGATATTACAATGAGCAGTTCTTC,CASSLAGGYYNEQFF
.,once,TRBV19,TRBJ1-1,TGTGCCAGTAGTATTACAGGAGGGATGAACACTGAAGCTTTCTTT,CASSITGGMNTEAFF
TRBD1,.,TRBV25-1,TRBJ2-3,TGTGCCAGCAGTGGGTCCACAGGGGGCCTAGATACGCAGTATTTT,CASSGSTGGLDTQYF
.,.,TRBV4-1,TRBJ1-1,TGCGCCAGCAGCGAGGTCAAGTCAAGTATGAACACTGAAGCTTTCTTT,CASSEVKSSMNTEAFF
TRBD1,.,TRBV7-2,TRBJ2-1,TGTGCCAGCAGCTTAGCCAGGGGGCTCGGGGAGCAGTTCTTC,CASSLARGLGEQFF
TRBD1,.,TRBV11-3,TRBJ2-1,TGTGCCAGCAGCATAAGGGGGCTACCTTACTACAATGAGCAGTTCTTC,CASSIRGLPYYNEQFF
.,.,TRBV5-1,TRBJ2-7,TGCGCCAGCAGCCTGGGTGTTAGCGGAGGGGAGCAGTACTTC,CASSLGVSGGEQYF
TRBD2,.,TRBV18,TRBJ2-1,TGTGCCAGCTCACCACCGACTAGCAACCGATACAATGAGCAGTTCTTC,CASSPPTSNRYNEQFF
.,.,TRBV6-5,TRBJ1-3,TGTGCCAGCAGTTACGGGGGGGCCTCTGGAAACACCATATATTTT,CASSYGGASGNTIYF
.,.,TRBV2,TRBJ1-1,TGTGCCAGCAAAGGGGCGTCTGGTAACACTGAAGCTTTCTTT,CASKGASGNTEAFF
.,.,TRBV28,TRBJ2-7,TGTGCCAGCAGTTTTCTTCTAGGCGAGCAGTACTTC,CASSFLLGEQYF
.,.,TRBV18,TRBJ2-5,TGTGCCAGCTCACCCGGGACACTTGAGACCCAGTACTTC,CASSPGTLETQYF
TRBD2,.,TRBV5-1,TRBJ2-1,TGCGCCAGCAGCTCTGGACTAGCGGGGGCCAATGAGCAGTTCTTC,CASSSGLAGANEQFF
.,.,TRBV7-6,TRBJ2-7,TGTGCCAGCAGCCTAAACCGGGGCGGAAGCTACGAGCAGTACTTC,CASSLNRGGSYEQYF
.,.,TRBV12-5,TRBJ2-1,TGTGCTAGTGGTCCGGGGAGCTCCTACAATGAGCAGTTCTTC,CASGPGSSYNEQFF
TRBD1,.,TRBV5-8,TRBJ2-2,TGTGCCAGCAGCTTGGCCGCACAGGGGTACGCCGGGGAGCTGTTTTTT,CASSLAAQGYAGELFF
TRBD1,.,TRBV27,TRBJ1-1,TGTGCCAGCAGCACGGGGGGGACAGGGGGCAACACTGAAGCTTTCTTT,CASSTGGTGGNTEAFF
.,.,TRBV10-3,TRBJ2-1,TGTGCCATCAGTCAGGACTTAGCGGCCAAGTTCTTC,CAISQDLAAKFF
.,.,TRBV7-9,TRBJ2-7,TGTGCCAGCAGCCACTTGGGCGACGCCTACGAGCAGTACTTC,CASSHLGDAYEQYF
TRBD1,once,TRBV30,TRBJ2-5,TGTGCCTGGAGTGTACAGGGGGCGCTTGGGGAGACCCAGTACTTC,CAWSVQGALGETQYF
TRBD1,.,TRBV5-4,TRBJ1-1,TGTGCCAGCAGTCGGGACAGGGGGCCTACTGAAGCTTTCTTT,CASSRDRGPTEAFF
.,.,TRBV6-1,TRBJ2-7,TGTGCCAGCAGTGAAGGGGGGACGCTCTACGAGCAGTACTTC,CASSEGGTLYEQYF
.,.,TRBV18,TRBJ1-1,TGTGCCAGCTCACCATGGGAGGGTGTGGGCATGAACACTGAAGCTTTCTTT,CASSPWEGVGMNTEAFF
TRBD1,.,TRBV6-1,TRBJ1-5,TGTGCCAGCGCAGGGACAGGGGGAGTGCAGCCCCAGCATTTT,CASAGTGGVQPQHF
.,.,TRBV20-1,TRBJ2-1,TGCAGTGCTGGGGTTTTGGGTGAGCAGTTCTTC,CSAGVLGEQFF
.,.,TRBV23-1,TRBJ1-5,TGCGCCAGCAGTCAATCACGACACGCTAATCAGCCCCAGCATTTT,CASSQSRHANQPQHF
.,.,TRBV10-3,TRBJ2-3,TGTGCCATCAGTGATTTTGAGGGGCGAGCTACGCAGTATTTT,CAISDFEGRATQYF
TRBD1,once,TRBV7-6,TRBJ1-3,TGTGCCAGCAGCTTACGGGAGACAGGGTTTGGAAACACCATATATTTT,CASSLRETGFGNTIYF